Described below is a single TCR beta chain sequence and its context. The junction had 6 bases not matched to a gene; V was cut back by 1 base and J by 7 bases. This CDR3 comprises 15 residues. Germline V gene data show CDR1 as SGHTA and CDR2 as FQGNSA. This entry belongs to a study of blood T cell repertoires in COVID-19. Study summary: Material from acute and convalescent COVID-19 was sourced from the United States, Italy and Spain. Sources were T cells, B-cell-depleted T cells, or PBMCs; the material itself was cDNA or gDNA.

Original processing notes: From reference gene primer amplification, estimates of nucleated cell counts were derived. Generated by immunoSEQ multiplex PCR, the TCRdb table keeps only in-frame clones and is missing some. V, J and clone size are taken as reported in that table, and D and trimming were inferred from the DNA itself. The data contain around 310,000 clones, around nine tenths of them singletons. Recruited during active infection, patients (from Seattle) were subsequently followed longitudinally. The receptor's source is a woman in her twenties or thirties with COVID-19, enrolled during active disease. The J gene is TRBJ1-5, the V gene TRBV7-2; TRBD1 agrees at 8 bases. The source material was peripheral blood. The CDR3 loop reads CASSLVRTGTQPQHF. The CDR3 nucleotides read TGTGCCAGCAGCTTAGTGAGGACAGGGACGCAGCCCCAGCATTTT.